The rows below give T cell receptor beta chains drawn from one sample of a study of blood T cell repertoires in COVID-19. Method: immunoSEQ multiplex PCR; TCRdb's copy keeps in-frame clones and lacks some. The sample has about 140,000 clones; 70% to 80% are singletons. Input material: peripheral blood. The receptors originated from a woman in her forties or fifties with active or convalescent COVID-19. The CDR3 runs from the conserved cysteine through the conserved F or W. D genes are given only for firm matches. Expanded clones get a size class; other rows say once, few or many, or leave the size out.

v_call	clone_size	j_call	d_call	cdr3_length	cdr3_nt	cdr3_aa
TRBV5-5	NA	TRBJ2-7	TRBD1	16	TGTGCCAGCAGCAGAATAACAGGGACAGGGGCTAAAGAGCAGTACTTC	CASSRITGTGAKEQYF
TRBV5-1	NA	TRBJ2-7	NA	17	TGCGCCAGCAGCCGGTGGACGCAGCGTGGAGGATCCTACGAGCAGTACTTC	CASSRWTQRGGSYEQYF
TRBV7-3	once	TRBJ2-3	TRBD2	15	TGTGCCAGCAGCTCGGGACTAGCGAACACAGATACGCAGTATTTT	CASSSGLANTDTQYF
TRBV10-3	NA	TRBJ2-5	NA	14	TGTGCCATCAGTGAAGGAGGGGACCAAGAGACCCAGTACTTC	CAISEGGDQETQYF
TRBV3-1/TRBV3-2	NA	TRBJ2-3	NA	13	TGTGCCAGCAGCAAGTTTAGGGGGGATACGCAGTATTTT	CASSKFRGDTQYF
TRBV2	few	TRBJ1-2	NA	14	TGTGCCAGCAGTGACGGGCAGGGATTCTATGGCTACACCTTC	CASSDGQGFYGYTF
TRBV5-5	NA	TRBJ1-1	NA	13	TGTGCCAGCAGCCTCGGGGTTGGCACTGAAGCTTTCTTT	CASSLGVGTEAFF
TRBV20-1	NA	TRBJ2-7	TRBD2	15	TGCAGTGCTAGTGCCGTAGCGGGAGTAAGGGACGAGCAGTACTTC	CSASAVAGVRDEQYF
TRBV5-1	once	TRBJ2-7	NA	15	TGCGCCAGCAGCTTATCCACCGCCTACTCCTACGAGCAGTACTTC	CASSLSTAYSYEQYF
TRBV6-5	NA	TRBJ2-7	TRBD2	15	TGTGCCAGCAGGTCTCTAGCGGCGGGGGGCCACGAGCAGTACTTC	CASRSLAAGGHEQYF
TRBV5-1	NA	TRBJ2-1	NA	11	TGCGCCAGCAGCTTGGCAGCGGAGCAGTTCTTC	CASSLAAEQFF
TRBV10-3	NA	TRBJ1-6	NA	15	TGTGCCATCAGTGAGGGGGGGGGACCTGATTCACCCCTCCACTTT	CAISEGGGPDSPLHF
TRBV18	NA	TRBJ2-7	NA	13	TGTGCCAGCTCACGGGAGCTCTCCTACGAGCAGTACTTC	CASSRELSYEQYF
TRBV9	few	TRBJ2-3	NA	14	TGTGCCAGCAGCGTAGGAGCGACCACAGATACGCAGTATTTT	CASSVGATTDTQYF
TRBV4-1	once	TRBJ2-1	TRBD1	18	TGCGCCAGCAGCCAAATCCCGGCCGACAGGGGTTTTGACAATGAGCAGTTCTTC	CASSQIPADRGFDNEQFF
TRBV19	NA	TRBJ1-2	NA	14	TGTGCCAGTAGTATCCCCGGGACAACCTATGGCTACACCTTC	CASSIPGTTYGYTF
TRBV5-1	NA	TRBJ1-2	NA	15	TGCGCCAGCAGCATCGGGACTCAAGCGGGCTATGGCTACACCTTC	CASSIGTQAGYGYTF
TRBV10-1	once	TRBJ2-7	TRBD2	15	TGCGCCAGCAGCTACCTAGCGGGAGAACCCTACGAGCAGTACTTC	CASSYLAGEPYEQYF
TRBV5-1	NA	TRBJ2-1	TRBD1	16	TGCGCCAGCAGCTTTCTCCGGGACAGGCCAAACAATGAGCAGTTCTTC	CASSFLRDRPNNEQFF
TRBV7-9	NA	TRBJ1-2	NA	14	TGTGCCAGCAGCCCTCCTATGTGGGGCTGGGGCTACACCTTC	CASSPPMWGWGYTF
TRBV9	few	TRBJ2-2	TRBD1	18	TGTGCCAGCAGCATGTCCCGGGACAGTGGTCCAAACACCGGGGAGCTGTTTTTT	CASSMSRDSGPNTGELFF
TRBV7-2	NA	TRBJ2-5	NA	17	TGTGCCAGCAGCTTAGTTGGGTCGGGAGCGTCCTGGGAGACCCAGTACTTC	CASSLVGSGASWETQYF